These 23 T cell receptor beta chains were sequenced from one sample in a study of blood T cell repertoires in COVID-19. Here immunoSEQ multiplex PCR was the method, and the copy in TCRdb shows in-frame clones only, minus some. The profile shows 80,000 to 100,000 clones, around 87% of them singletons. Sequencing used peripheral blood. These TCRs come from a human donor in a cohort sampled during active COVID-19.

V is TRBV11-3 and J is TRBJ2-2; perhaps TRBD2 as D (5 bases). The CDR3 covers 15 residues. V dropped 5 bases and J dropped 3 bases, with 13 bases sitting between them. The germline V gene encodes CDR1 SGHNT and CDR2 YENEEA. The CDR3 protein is CASSRREGDTGELFF. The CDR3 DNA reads TGTGCCAGCAGCCGTCGGGAAGGAGACACCGGGGAGCTGTTTTTT.

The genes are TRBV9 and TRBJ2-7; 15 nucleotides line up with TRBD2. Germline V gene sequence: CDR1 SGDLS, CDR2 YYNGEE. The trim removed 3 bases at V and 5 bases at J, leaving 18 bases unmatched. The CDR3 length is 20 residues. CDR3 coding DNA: TGTGCCAGCAGCGCAAACCAACCGGGACTAGCGGGAGGTTGGTTCCACGAGCAGTACTTC. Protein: CASSANQPGLAGGWFHEQYF. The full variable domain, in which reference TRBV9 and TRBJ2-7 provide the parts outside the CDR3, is DSGVTQTPKHLITATGQRVTLRCSPRSGDLSVYWYQQSLDQGLQFLIQYYNGEERAKGNILERFSAQQFPDLHSELNLSSLELGDSALYFCASSANQPGLAGGWFHEQYFGPGTRLTVT.

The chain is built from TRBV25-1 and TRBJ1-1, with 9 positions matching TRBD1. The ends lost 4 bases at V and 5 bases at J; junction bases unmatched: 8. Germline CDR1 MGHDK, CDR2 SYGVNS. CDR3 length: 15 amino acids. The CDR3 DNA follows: TGTGCCAGCAGTGGACTACAGGGGGCGGTTACTGAAGCTTTCTTT. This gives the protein CASSGLQGAVTEAFF. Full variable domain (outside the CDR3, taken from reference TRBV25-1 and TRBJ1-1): EADIYQTPRYLVIGTGKKITLECSQTMGHDKMYWYQQDPGMELHLIHYSYGVNSTEKGDLSSESTVSRIRTEHFPLTLESARPSHTSQYLCASSGLQGAVTEAFFGQGTRLTVV.

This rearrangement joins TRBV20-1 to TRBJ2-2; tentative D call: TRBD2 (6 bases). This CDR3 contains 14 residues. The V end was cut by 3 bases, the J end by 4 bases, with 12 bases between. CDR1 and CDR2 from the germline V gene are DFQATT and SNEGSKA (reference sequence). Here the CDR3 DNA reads TGCAGTGCTAGTTCCGGGAGAGGCACCGGGGAGCTGTTTTTT. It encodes CSASSGRGTGELFF.

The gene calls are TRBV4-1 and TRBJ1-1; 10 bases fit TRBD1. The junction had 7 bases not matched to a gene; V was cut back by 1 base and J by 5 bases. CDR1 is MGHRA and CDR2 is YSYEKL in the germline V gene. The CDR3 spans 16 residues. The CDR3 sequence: CASSQAPDRGRTEAFF. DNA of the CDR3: TGCGCCAGCAGCCAAGCCCCGGACAGGGGGAGGACTGAAGCTTTCTTT.

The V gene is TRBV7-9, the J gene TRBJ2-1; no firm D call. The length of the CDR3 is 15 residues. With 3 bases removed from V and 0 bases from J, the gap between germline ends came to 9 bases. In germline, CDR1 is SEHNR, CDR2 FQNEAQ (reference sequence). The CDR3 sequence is CASSLLLSSYNEQFF. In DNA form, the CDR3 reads TGTGCCAGCAGCTTGTTACTGAGCTCCTACAATGAGCAGTTCTTC. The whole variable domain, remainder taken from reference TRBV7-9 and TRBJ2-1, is DTGVSQNPRHKITKRGQNVTFRCDPISEHNRLYWYRQTLGQGPEFLTYFQNEAQLEKSRLLSDRFSAERPKGSFSTLEIQRTEQGDSAMYLCASSLLLSSYNEQFFGPGTRLTVL.

The CDR3 loop reads CASSIHGTKGSGANVLTF. The CDR3, as DNA: TGTGCCAGTAGTATTCATGGGACAAAAGGCTCTGGGGCCAACGTCCTGACTTTC. The V gene is TRBV19, the J gene TRBJ2-6; weak D call: TRBD1 (6 bases). V was pared by 3 bases and J by 0 bases, with 15 bases between. Per the germline V gene, CDR1 is LNHDA and CDR2 is SQIVND (reference sequence). The CDR3 contains 18 residues.

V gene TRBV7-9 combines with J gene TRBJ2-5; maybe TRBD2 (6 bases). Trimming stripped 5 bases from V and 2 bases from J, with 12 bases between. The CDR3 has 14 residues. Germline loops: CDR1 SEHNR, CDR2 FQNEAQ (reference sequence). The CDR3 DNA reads TGTGCCAGCAGCCGGGGGTCGATACAAGAGACCCAGTACTTC. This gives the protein CASSRGSIQETQYF. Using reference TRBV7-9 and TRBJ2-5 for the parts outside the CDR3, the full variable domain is DTGVSQNPRHKITKRGQNVTFRCDPISEHNRLYWYRQTLGQGPEFLTYFQNEAQLEKSRLLSDRFSAERPKGSFSTLEIQRTEQGDSAMYLCASSRGSIQETQYFGPGTRLLVL.

The CDR3 spells CASSPGSWDTQYF. CDR3 bases: TGTGCCAGCAGCCCGGGGTCGTGGGATACGCAGTATTTT. J is TRBJ2-3 and V is TRBV7-2; possibly TRBD2 for D (5 bases). This CDR3 region has 13 residues. Between the trimmed V and J ends, which lost 5 bases and 6 bases, there was a span of 12 bases. Germline V gene lookup returns CDR1 SGHTA and CDR2 FQGNSA.

Here the CDR3 DNA reads TGCGCCAGCAGCCAAGATCCAGGCACCTCCTACGAGCAGTACTTC. Translation gives CASSQDPGTSYEQYF. The rearrangement uses TRBV4-3 and TRBJ2-7; unclear D gene. CDR3 size: 15 residues. Germline values: CDR1 LGHNA, CDR2 YSLEER. V was shortened by 0 bases and J by 0 bases, with 9 bases between the two germline ends.

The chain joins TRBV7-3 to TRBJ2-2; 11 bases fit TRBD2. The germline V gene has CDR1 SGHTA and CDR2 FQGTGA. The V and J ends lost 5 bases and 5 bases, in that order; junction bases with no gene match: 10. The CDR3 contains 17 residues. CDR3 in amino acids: CASSQTLAGGGTGELFF. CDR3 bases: TGTGCCAGCAGCCAGACCCTAGCGGGAGGCGGAACCGGGGAGCTGTTTTTT.

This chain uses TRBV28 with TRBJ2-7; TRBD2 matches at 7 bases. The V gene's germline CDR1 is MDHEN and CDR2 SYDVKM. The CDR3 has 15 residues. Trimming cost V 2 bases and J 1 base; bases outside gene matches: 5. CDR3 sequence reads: CASSLTGEGSYEQYF. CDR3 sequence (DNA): TGTGCCAGCAGTTTAACGGGGGAGGGGTCCTACGAGCAGTACTTC. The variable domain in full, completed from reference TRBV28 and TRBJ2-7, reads DVKVTQSSRYLVKRTGEKVFLECVQDMDHENMFWYRQDPGLGLRLIYFSYDVKMKEKGDIPEGYSVSREKKERFSLILESASTNQTSMYLCASSLTGEGSYEQYFGPGTRLTVT.

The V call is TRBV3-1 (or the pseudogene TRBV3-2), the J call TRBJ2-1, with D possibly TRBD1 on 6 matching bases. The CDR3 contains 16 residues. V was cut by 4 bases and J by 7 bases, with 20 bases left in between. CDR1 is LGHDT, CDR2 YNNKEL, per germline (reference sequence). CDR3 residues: CASSPLQGAGMNEQFF. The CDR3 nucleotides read TGTGCCAGCAGCCCCTTACAGGGAGCCGGCATGAATGAGCAGTTCTTC.

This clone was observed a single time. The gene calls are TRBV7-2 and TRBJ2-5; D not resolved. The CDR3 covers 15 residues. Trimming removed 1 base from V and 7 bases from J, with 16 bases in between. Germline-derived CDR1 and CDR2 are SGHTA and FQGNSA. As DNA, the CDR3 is TGTGCCAGCAGCTTAGTTGTGGAGAAGGCCCGGACCCAGTACTTC. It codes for CASSLVVEKARTQYF.

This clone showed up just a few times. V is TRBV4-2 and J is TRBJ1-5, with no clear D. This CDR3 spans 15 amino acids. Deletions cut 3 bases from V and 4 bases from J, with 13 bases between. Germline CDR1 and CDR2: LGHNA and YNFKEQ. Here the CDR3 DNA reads TGTGCCAGCAGCCAGGCTTACAGCAATAATCAGCCCCAGCATTTT. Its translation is CASSQAYSNNQPQHF.

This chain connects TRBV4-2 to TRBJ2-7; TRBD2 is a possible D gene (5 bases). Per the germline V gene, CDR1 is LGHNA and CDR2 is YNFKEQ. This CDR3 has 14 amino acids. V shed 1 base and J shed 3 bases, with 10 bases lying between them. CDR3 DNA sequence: TGTGCCAGCAGCCAAGCAGAGGGTTTCTACGAGCAGTACTTC. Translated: CASSQAEGFYEQYF.

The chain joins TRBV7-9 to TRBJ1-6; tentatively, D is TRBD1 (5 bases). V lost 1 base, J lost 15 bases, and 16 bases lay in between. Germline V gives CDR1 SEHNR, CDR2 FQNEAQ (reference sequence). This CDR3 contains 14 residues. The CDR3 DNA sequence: TGTGCCAGCAGCTTAGGGCAGGGCCTGCTTCGCCTCCACTTT. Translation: CASSLGQGLLRLHF.

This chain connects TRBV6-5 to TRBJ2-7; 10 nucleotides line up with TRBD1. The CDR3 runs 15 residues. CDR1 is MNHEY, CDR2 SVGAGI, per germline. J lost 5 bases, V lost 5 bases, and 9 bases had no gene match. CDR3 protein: CASSLPGQGLNEQYF. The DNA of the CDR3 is TGTGCCAGCAGTCTACCGGGACAGGGGTTGAACGAGCAGTACTTC.

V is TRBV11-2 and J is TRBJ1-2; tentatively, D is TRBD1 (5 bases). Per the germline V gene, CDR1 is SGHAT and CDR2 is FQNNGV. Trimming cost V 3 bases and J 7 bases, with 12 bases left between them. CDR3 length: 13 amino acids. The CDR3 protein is CASSFGGTFGYTF. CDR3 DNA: TGTGCCAGCAGCTTTGGGGGGACTTTTGGCTACACCTTC. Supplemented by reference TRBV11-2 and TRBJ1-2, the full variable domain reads EAGVAQSPRYKIIEKRQSVAFWCNPISGHATLYWYQQILGQGPKLLIQFQNNGVVDDSQLPKDRFSAERLKGVDSTLKIQPAKLEDSAVYLCASSFGGTFGYTFGSGTRLTVV.

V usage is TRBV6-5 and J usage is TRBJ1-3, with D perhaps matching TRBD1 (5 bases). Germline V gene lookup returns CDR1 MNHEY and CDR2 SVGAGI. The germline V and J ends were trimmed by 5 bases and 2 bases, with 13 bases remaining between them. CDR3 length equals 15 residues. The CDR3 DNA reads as TGTGCCAGCAGTCCCCAAACAGGTCCTGGAAACACCATATATTTT. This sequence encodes CASSPQTGPGNTIYF.

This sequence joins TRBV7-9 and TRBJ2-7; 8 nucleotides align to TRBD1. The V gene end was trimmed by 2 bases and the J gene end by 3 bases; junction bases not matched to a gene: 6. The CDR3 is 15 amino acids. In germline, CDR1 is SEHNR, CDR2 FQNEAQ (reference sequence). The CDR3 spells CASSLRGTGVYEQYF. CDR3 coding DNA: TGTGCCAGCAGCTTAAGGGGGACAGGCGTCTACGAGCAGTACTTC.

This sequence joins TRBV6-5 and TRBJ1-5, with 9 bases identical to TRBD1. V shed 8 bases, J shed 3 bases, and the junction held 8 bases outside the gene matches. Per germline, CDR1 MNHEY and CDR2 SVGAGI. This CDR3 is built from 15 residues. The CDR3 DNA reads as TGTGCCAGCGGGAAGCGGACAGGGGACAATCAGCCCCAGCATTTT. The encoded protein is CASGKRTGDNQPQHF.

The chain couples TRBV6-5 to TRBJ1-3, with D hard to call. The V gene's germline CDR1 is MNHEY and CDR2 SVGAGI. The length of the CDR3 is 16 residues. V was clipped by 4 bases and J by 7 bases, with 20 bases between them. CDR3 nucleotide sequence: TGTGCCAGCAGTTTCCTCGGGTGGGAGATAGGCAACACCATATATTTT. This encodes CASSFLGWEIGNTIYF.